Listed here is a single T cell receptor beta chain. Germline CDR1 and CDR2: MNHEY and SMNVEV (reference sequence). This CDR3 contains 13 residues. V shed 5 bases and J 12 bases; nucleotides not matched to a gene: 10. The data originate from a study of cytomegalovirus exposure and HLA in healthy donors. Turning to the study itself: The early release's HLA-typed donors yielded 70 million to 85 million unique TCRs.

Primers for the PCR totalled 60 Vbeta and 13 Jbeta. This table comes from immunoSEQ multiplex PCR, and its TCRdb copy is limited to in-frame clones, with some not included. The sample contains 70,000 to 90,000 clones, roughly 77% of which appear only once. The sequencing input was PBMCs. V usage is TRBV27 and J usage is TRBJ2-1; 7 bases are a match to TRBD1. The sequence derives from a man aged 40-50 years in good health and CMV-seronegative. This chain's CDR3 is CASSPWDRSSQFF. The DNA for the CDR3 is TGTGCCAGCAGTCCGTGGGACAGAAGCTCGCAGTTCTTC.